Described below is a single T cell receptor (beta chain) sequence and its context. The data were obtained in a study of blood T cell repertoires in COVID-19. At the level of the study: Acute and convalescent COVID-19 specimens originated in the United States, Italy and Spain. T cells, B-cell-depleted T cells, or PBMCs supplied cDNA or gDNA.

CDR3 length: 15 residues. Germline lookup yields CDR1 SGHTS and CDR2 YDEGEE. Trimming removed 0 bases at V and 11 bases at J, with 20 bases between. The authors' processing: Reference gene primer amplification in the assay estimated nucleated cell counts. TCRdb keeps only in-frame clones here, not all; method: immunoSEQ multiplex PCR. The V and J calls and the clone size are those of that table, but D and trimming were determined from the DNA. This repertoire shows some 250,000 clones, 82% found once; its top ten account for roughly 3.1%. The chain joins TRBV5-8 to TRBJ1-1; D is uncertain. This receptor was obtained from a woman younger than 35 with acute or convalescent COVID-19. Sequencing was carried out using peripheral blood. This chain's CDR3 is CASSLDPGSGKAAFF. The CDR3 nucleotides read TGTGCCAGCAGCTTGGATCCGGGGAGCGGGAAGGCCGCTTTCTTT.